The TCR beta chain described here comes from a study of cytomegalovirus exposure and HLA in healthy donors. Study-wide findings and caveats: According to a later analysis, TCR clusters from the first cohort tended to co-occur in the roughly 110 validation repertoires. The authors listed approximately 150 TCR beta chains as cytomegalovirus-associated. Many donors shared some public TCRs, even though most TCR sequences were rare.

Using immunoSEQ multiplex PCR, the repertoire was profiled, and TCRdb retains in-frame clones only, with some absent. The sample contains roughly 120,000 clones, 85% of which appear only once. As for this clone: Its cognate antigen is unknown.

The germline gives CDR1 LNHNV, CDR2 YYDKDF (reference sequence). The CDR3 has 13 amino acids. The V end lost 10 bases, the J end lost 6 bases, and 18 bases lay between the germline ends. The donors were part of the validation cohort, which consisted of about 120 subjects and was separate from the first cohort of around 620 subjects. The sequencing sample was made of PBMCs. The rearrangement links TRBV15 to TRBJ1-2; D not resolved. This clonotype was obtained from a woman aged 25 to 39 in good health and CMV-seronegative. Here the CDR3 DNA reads TGTGCCATCACCCTTGGGCGTGAGAATGGCTACACCTTC. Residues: CAITLGRENGYTF. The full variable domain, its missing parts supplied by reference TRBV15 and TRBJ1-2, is DAMVIQNPRYQVTQFGKPVTLSCSQTLNHNVMYWYQQKSSQAPKLLFHYYDKDFNNEADTPDNFQSRRPNTSFCFLDIRSPGLGDTAMYLCAITLGRENGYTFGSGTRLTVV.